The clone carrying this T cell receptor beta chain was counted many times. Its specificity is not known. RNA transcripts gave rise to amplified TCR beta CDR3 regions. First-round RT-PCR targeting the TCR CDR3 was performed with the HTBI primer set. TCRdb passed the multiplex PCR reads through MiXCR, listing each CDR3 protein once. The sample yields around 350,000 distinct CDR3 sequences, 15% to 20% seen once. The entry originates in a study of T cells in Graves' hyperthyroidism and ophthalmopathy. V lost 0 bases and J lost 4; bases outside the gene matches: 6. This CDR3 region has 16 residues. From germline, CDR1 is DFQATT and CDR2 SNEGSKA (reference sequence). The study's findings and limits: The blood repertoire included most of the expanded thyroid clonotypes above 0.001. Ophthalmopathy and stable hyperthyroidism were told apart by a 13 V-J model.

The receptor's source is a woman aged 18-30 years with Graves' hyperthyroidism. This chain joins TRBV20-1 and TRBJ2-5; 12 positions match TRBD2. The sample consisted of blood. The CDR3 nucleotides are TGCAGTGCTAGAGATCTAGCGGGGGGGCCAGGAGAGACCCAGTACTTC. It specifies CSARDLAGGPGETQYF.